This is a list of T cell receptor beta chains from one sample in a study of blood T cell repertoires in COVID-19. Generated by immunoSEQ multiplex PCR, the TCRdb table keeps only in-frame clones and is missing some. The sample lists roughly 49,000 clones, approximately 87% seen once, with 10% to 15% in the top ten. Sequenced input: peripheral blood. Receptor source: a human donor in a cohort sampled during active COVID-19. The CDR3 runs from the conserved cysteine through the conserved F or W. The D gene is left open where the match is weak. The size of a clone is reported for some rows only, either as once, few or many, or as a class for expanded clones.

J gene: TRBJ1-2; V gene: TRBV5-1; D gene: -; clone size: -; CDR3 DNA: TGCGCCAGCAGCTCCTCGACAGGACACTATGGCTACACCTTC; CDR3 protein: CASSSSTGHYGYTF
J gene: TRBJ1-2; V gene: TRBV3-1/TRBV3-2; D gene: TRBD1; clone size: -; CDR3 DNA: TGTGCCAGCAGCCAAGTGTCCGGGACAGGGAACTATGGCTACACCTTC; CDR3 protein: CASSQVSGTGNYGYTF
J gene: TRBJ2-2; V gene: TRBV10-1; D gene: TRBD2; clone size: -; CDR3 DNA: TGCGCCAGCAGTGCCCCGGGACTAGCCAACACCGGGGAGCTGTTTTTT; CDR3 protein: CASSAPGLANTGELFF
J gene: TRBJ2-5; V gene: TRBV5-6; D gene: TRBD2; clone size: -; CDR3 DNA: TGTGCCAGCAGCCTACCTAGCGGGGAGACCCAGTACTTC; CDR3 protein: CASSLPSGETQYF
J gene: TRBJ2-2; V gene: TRBV4-3; D gene: -; clone size: -; CDR3 DNA: TGCGCCAGCAGCCTCCCGCCGGGGAAGGGAACCGGGGAGCTGTTTTTT; CDR3 protein: CASSLPPGKGTGELFF
J gene: TRBJ2-2; V gene: TRBV7-9; D gene: -; clone size: -; CDR3 DNA: TGTGCCAGCAGCTTAATCGTGGGCCGGAACACCGGGGAGCTGTTTTTT; CDR3 protein: CASSLIVGRNTGELFF
J gene: TRBJ1-6; V gene: TRBV27; D gene: TRBD1; clone size: -; CDR3 DNA: TGTGCCAGCAGTCGGACCGGGACAGTCTATAATTCACCCCTCCACTTT; CDR3 protein: CASSRTGTVYNSPLHF
J gene: TRBJ2-3; V gene: TRBV4-1; D gene: TRBD2; clone size: -; CDR3 DNA: TGCGCCAGCAGCCCCGAGGGACTAGCGGGGGGGCATAATACGCAGTATTTT; CDR3 protein: CASSPEGLAGGHNTQYF
J gene: TRBJ1-3; V gene: TRBV5-5; D gene: TRBD1; clone size: -; CDR3 DNA: TGTGCCAGCAGCTTGGTGGGACAGGGAGCGGTTGGAAACACCATATATTTT; CDR3 protein: CASSLVGQGAVGNTIYF
J gene: TRBJ2-6; V gene: TRBV3-1/TRBV3-2; D gene: -; clone size: -; CDR3 DNA: TGTGCCAGCAGCCCAACCAACCCGGGGTACTACTCTGGGGCCAACGTCCTGACTTTC; CDR3 protein: CASSPTNPGYYSGANVLTF
J gene: TRBJ1-1; V gene: TRBV19; D gene: TRBD1; clone size: few; CDR3 DNA: TGTGCCAGCACTACTTTACAGGGGTCCGCGAACACTGAAGCTTTCTTT; CDR3 protein: CASTTLQGSANTEAFF
J gene: TRBJ1-2; V gene: TRBV28; D gene: -; clone size: -; CDR3 DNA: TGTGCCAGCAGTTTAACGGGGGACCCTAACTATGGCTACACCTTC; CDR3 protein: CASSLTGDPNYGYTF
J gene: TRBJ2-2; V gene: TRBV24-1; D gene: TRBD2; clone size: -; CDR3 DNA: TGTGCCACCAGTGAGCAAGGACTAGCGGGGGTCACCGGGGAGCTGTTTTTT; CDR3 protein: CATSEQGLAGVTGELFF
J gene: TRBJ1-1; V gene: TRBV18; D gene: -; clone size: -; CDR3 DNA: TGTGCCAGCTCACTTTTACCGGGGGTGAACACTGAAGCTTTCTTT; CDR3 protein: CASSLLPGVNTEAFF
J gene: TRBJ1-1; V gene: TRBV19; D gene: -; clone size: -; CDR3 DNA: TGTGCCAGTAGTAGAGGACAGCCCACTGAAGCTTTCTTT; CDR3 protein: CASSRGQPTEAFF
J gene: TRBJ2-4; V gene: TRBV13; D gene: -; clone size: once; CDR3 DNA: TGTGCCAGCAGCTCAACAGGGAGTTCAGCCAAAAACATTCAGTACTTC; CDR3 protein: CASSSTGSSAKNIQYF
J gene: TRBJ2-7; V gene: TRBV25-1; D gene: -; clone size: -; CDR3 DNA: TGTGCCAGCAGTGAATGGCAGGACTCCTACGAGCAGTACTTC; CDR3 protein: CASSEWQDSYEQYF
J gene: TRBJ1-6; V gene: TRBV6-5; D gene: -; clone size: -; CDR3 DNA: TGTGCCAGCAGCCTAGGGGCGGCTGATAATTCACCCCTCCACTTT; CDR3 protein: CASSLGAADNSPLHF
J gene: TRBJ1-6; V gene: TRBV25-1; D gene: -; clone size: -; CDR3 DNA: TGTGCCAGCAGTGAATTGCGGACACTTAATTCACCCCTCCACTTT; CDR3 protein: CASSELRTLNSPLHF
J gene: TRBJ2-1; V gene: TRBV7-9; D gene: TRBD2; clone size: -; CDR3 DNA: TGTGCCAGCAGCTTAGGGGCTGCTAGCGGGGGCCTGGGTGAGCAGTTCTTC; CDR3 protein: CASSLGAASGGLGEQFF
J gene: TRBJ1-3; V gene: TRBV29-1; D gene: -; clone size: once; CDR3 DNA: TGCAGCGTCGGACACTCTGGAAACACCATATATTTT; CDR3 protein: CSVGHSGNTIYF
J gene: TRBJ2-1; V gene: TRBV5-1; D gene: TRBD1; clone size: -; CDR3 DNA: TGCGCCAGCAGCTGGGGGACAGGGGAGGGCAATGAGCAGTTCTTC; CDR3 protein: CASSWGTGEGNEQFF
J gene: TRBJ1-2; V gene: TRBV7-2; D gene: TRBD1; clone size: -; CDR3 DNA: TGTGCCAGCAGCTTACCGGGTGACAGGGGGCTCGGCTACACCTTC; CDR3 protein: CASSLPGDRGLGYTF
J gene: TRBJ1-5; V gene: TRBV29-1; D gene: TRBD1; clone size: few; CDR3 DNA: TGCAGCGTGGGGACAGGGAATCAGCCCCAGCATTTT; CDR3 protein: CSVGTGNQPQHF
J gene: TRBJ1-3; V gene: TRBV5-1; D gene: -; clone size: -; CDR3 DNA: TGCGCCAGCAGCTTGGCCCCGACAGCCTCTGGAAACACCATATATTTT; CDR3 protein: CASSLAPTASGNTIYF
J gene: TRBJ2-1; V gene: TRBV7-9; D gene: TRBD2; clone size: -; CDR3 DNA: TGTGCCAGCACCGTAGAGCGGGGCGCCTACAATGAGCAGTTCTTC; CDR3 protein: CASTVERGAYNEQFF
J gene: TRBJ1-3; V gene: TRBV4-3; D gene: -; clone size: -; CDR3 DNA: TGCGCCAGCAGCCGACAAAGGGACATCGGCTCTGGAAACACCATATATTTT; CDR3 protein: CASSRQRDIGSGNTIYF
J gene: TRBJ1-5; V gene: TRBV6-5; D gene: -; clone size: -; CDR3 DNA: TGTGCCAGCAGTTACGGTAGGGACTCTAATCAGCCCCAGCATTTT; CDR3 protein: CASSYGRDSNQPQHF
J gene: TRBJ1-2; V gene: TRBV30; D gene: TRBD1; clone size: -; CDR3 DNA: TGTGCCTGGAGTCGGGTCCCGGACAGGGCTGCTGGCTACACCTTC; CDR3 protein: CAWSRVPDRAAGYTF
J gene: TRBJ1-2; V gene: TRBV29-1; D gene: TRBD1; clone size: -; CDR3 DNA: TGCAGCGCGCAGGGGGCATGGGGCTACACCTTC; CDR3 protein: CSAQGAWGYTF
J gene: TRBJ1-1; V gene: TRBV10-2; D gene: -; clone size: -; CDR3 DNA: TGCGCCAGCAGTGAGTCGACGTGGGGAGCGACTGAAGCTTTCTTT; CDR3 protein: CASSESTWGATEAFF
J gene: TRBJ1-4; V gene: TRBV20-1; D gene: -; clone size: -; CDR3 DNA: TGCAGTGCTAGTGAGGGTCGGCGGGCAACTAATGAAAAACTGTTTTTT; CDR3 protein: CSASEGRRATNEKLFF
J gene: TRBJ1-3; V gene: TRBV6-2/TRBV6-3; D gene: TRBD1; clone size: few; CDR3 DNA: TGTGCCAGCAGTTACGACCTGACAGGGTGGAATGGAAACACCATATATTTT; CDR3 protein: CASSYDLTGWNGNTIYF
J gene: TRBJ1-5; V gene: TRBV24-1; D gene: -; clone size: -; CDR3 DNA: TGTGCCACCGCGGGGGCGTATAGCAATCAGCCCCAGCATTTT; CDR3 protein: CATAGAYSNQPQHF
J gene: TRBJ2-5; V gene: TRBV19; D gene: -; clone size: -; CDR3 DNA: TGTGCCAGCTCGCTAGGGGTTGGTTTAAAGACCCAGTACTTC; CDR3 protein: CASSLGVGLKTQYF
J gene: TRBJ1-5; V gene: TRBV6-1; D gene: -; clone size: -; CDR3 DNA: TGTGCCAGCAGTGAAGCGTTGGGTGGGCGCAATCAGCCCCAGCATTTT; CDR3 protein: CASSEALGGRNQPQHF
J gene: TRBJ1-3; V gene: TRBV4-2; D gene: -; clone size: -; CDR3 DNA: TGTGCCAGCAGCCAAGATAGCACCGCCTCACGTTCTGGAAACACCATATATTTT; CDR3 protein: CASSQDSTASRSGNTIYF
J gene: TRBJ1-4; V gene: TRBV28; D gene: TRBD1; clone size: -; CDR3 DNA: TGTGCCAGTCTTACGTGGGACAGCGGGCTGTTTTTT; CDR3 protein: CASLTWDSGLFF
J gene: TRBJ2-7; V gene: TRBV6-2/TRBV6-3; D gene: -; clone size: -; CDR3 DNA: TGTGCCAGCAGCCCACCTTATGGCAGTGGAGACTACGAGCAGTACTTC; CDR3 protein: CASSPPYGSGDYEQYF
J gene: TRBJ2-7; V gene: TRBV7-2; D gene: -; clone size: -; CDR3 DNA: TGTGCCAGCAGACAGGGTACCTACGAGCAGTACTTC; CDR3 protein: CASRQGTYEQYF
J gene: TRBJ1-4; V gene: TRBV2; D gene: -; clone size: -; CDR3 DNA: TGTGCCAGCAGTGTATTCCGGAATGAAAAACTGTTTTTT; CDR3 protein: CASSVFRNEKLFF
J gene: TRBJ1-2; V gene: TRBV5-4; D gene: -; clone size: -; CDR3 DNA: TGTGCCAGCAGCTTGGATGGGGGGGGCTACACCTTC; CDR3 protein: CASSLDGGGYTF
J gene: TRBJ1-2; V gene: TRBV4-1; D gene: TRBD1; clone size: -; CDR3 DNA: TGCGCCAGCACCCGGGACAGCGGTGGTGGTGGTGGCTATGGCTACACCTTC; CDR3 protein: CASTRDSGGGGGYGYTF
J gene: TRBJ1-1; V gene: TRBV27; D gene: -; clone size: -; CDR3 DNA: TGTGCCAGCAGTTTATCGATTGAGGGAGTAGGCACTGAAGCTTTCTTT; CDR3 protein: CASSLSIEGVGTEAFF
J gene: TRBJ2-7; V gene: TRBV6-5; D gene: TRBD1; clone size: -; CDR3 DNA: TGTGCCAGCCGGGACAGCCTCGACGAGCAGTACTTC; CDR3 protein: CASRDSLDEQYF
J gene: TRBJ1-2; V gene: TRBV18; D gene: TRBD1; clone size: -; CDR3 DNA: TGTGCCAGCTCACCAACAGGGGGCGACTATGGCTACACCTTC; CDR3 protein: CASSPTGGDYGYTF